One sample yielded the 23 T cell receptor beta chains listed below, sequenced in a study of T cells in tumors after PD-1 blockade. The repertoire was sequenced with immunoSEQ multiplex PCR; TCRdb's copy has only in-frame clones and lacks some. Of 55,000 to 65,000 clones in the sample, over 75% were seen once. The sequenced sample was PBMCs, obtained before anti-PD-1 treatment. The receptors were sampled from a human donor with basal cell carcinoma.

The chain employs TRBV7-3 and TRBJ2-2, with 9 bases fitting TRBD2. Germline V lookup: CDR1 SGHTA, CDR2 FQGTGA. This CDR3 has 17 residues. Trimming removed 3 bases from V and 5 bases from J; junction bases left unmatched: 10. The CDR3: CASSFRTSAAFTGELFF. For the CDR3, the DNA is TGTGCCAGCAGCTTTAGGACTAGCGCCGCCTTTACCGGGGAGCTGTTTTTT.

The chain is built from TRBV9 and TRBJ1-1, with unresolved D. The CDR3 totals 18 residues. CDR1 SGDLS and CDR2 YYNGEE come from the germline V gene. V was cut by 0 bases and J by 3 bases, with 21 bases left in between. Here the CDR3 reads CASSVVTAAFERDTEAFF. DNA for the CDR3: TGTGCCAGCAGCGTAGTAACAGCCGCATTTGAAAGGGACACTGAAGCTTTCTTT.

This chain joins TRBV7-8 and TRBJ2-4; the match to TRBD2 covers 11 bases. CDR3 length: 17 amino acids. Germline V gene sequence: CDR1 SGHVS, CDR2 FQNEAQ. V was clipped by 6 bases and J by 7 bases; unmatched bases: 14. CDR3 DNA sequence: TGTGCCAGCAGTTTCCAGGTGGTTAGCGGGGGGGCCAACATTCAGTACTTC. Amino acid sequence: CASSFQVVSGGANIQYF.

CDR3 loop: CASRISGQARTEAFF. DNA for the CDR3: TGTGCCAGCAGGATTTCCGGACAGGCGCGGACTGAAGCTTTCTTT. The gene calls are TRBV7-9 and TRBJ1-1, with 7 bases identical to TRBD1. CDR1 and CDR2 (germline): SEHNR, FQNEAQ (reference sequence). This CDR3 spans 15 amino acids. The trim removed 6 bases at V and 5 bases at J, leaving 12 bases unmatched.

This chain links TRBV29-1 with TRBJ2-6; D may match TRBD1 or TRBD2 (5 bases each). Trimming stripped 7 bases from V and 1 base from J, with 8 bases between. This CDR3 is 13 amino acids long. Germline V gene sequence: CDR1 SQVTM, CDR2 ANQGSEA. The DNA for the CDR3 is TGCAGCGGCAGGGAGTCTGGGGCCAACGTCCTGACTTTC. Its translation: CSGRESGANVLTF.

The chain joins TRBV29-1 to TRBJ1-1, with D perhaps matching TRBD1 (6 bases). The germline V gene encodes CDR1 SQVTM and CDR2 ANQGSEA. V lost 6 bases, J lost 8 bases, and 13 bases lay in between. The CDR3 contains 11 residues. Here the CDR3 reads CSVEQGSEAFF. The CDR3, as DNA: TGCAGCGTGGAACAGGGTTCCGAAGCTTTCTTT.

This clone was observed a single time. This chain links TRBV25-1 with TRBJ2-7, with 8 bases aligning to TRBD1. CDR1 MGHDK and CDR2 SYGVNS come from the germline V gene. The CDR3 spans 13 residues. The J segment lost 12 bases and the V segment lost 4 bases, leaving 11 bases of the junction unmatched. DNA for the CDR3: TGTGCCAGCAGTGCCGACAGGGGTTGGGGTGCGTACTTC. Protein sequence: CASSADRGWGAYF.

This clone has more than one count but fewer than ten. The CDR3 DNA reads as TGTGCCAGCAGCCAAGCAGGCTTTGTCAATGAGCAGTTCTTC. Its translation: CASSQAGFVNEQFF. The gene calls are TRBV4-2 and TRBJ2-1; D is uncertain. Germline V gene lookup returns CDR1 LGHNA and CDR2 YNFKEQ. The germline V and J ends were trimmed by 1 base and 6 bases, with 10 bases remaining between them. The CDR3 contains 14 residues.

This chain connects TRBV19 to TRBJ1-3; D gene unclear. CDR1 and CDR2 (germline): LNHDA, SQIVND (reference sequence). Trimming left V 4 bases short and J 3 bases short, with 4 bases between. CDR3 size: 12 residues. For the CDR3, the DNA is TGTGCCAGTAGTACCGTTGGAAACACCATATATTTT. It yields the protein CASSTVGNTIYF.

The chain is built from TRBV4-2 and TRBJ2-1, with 15 bases that match TRBD2. The CDR3 length is 16 residues. The V gene's germline CDR1 is LGHNA and CDR2 YNFKEQ. J was trimmed by 8 bases and V by 5 bases; bases with no gene match: 7. This CDR3 is CASSAPGTSGGHEQFF. CDR3 sequence (DNA): TGTGCCAGCAGCGCCCCCGGGACTAGCGGGGGGCATGAGCAGTTCTTC.

The rearrangement links TRBV5-1 to TRBJ2-1, with D perhaps assigned TRBD1 or TRBD2 (5 bases each). The CDR3 is 14 amino acids. The germline V gene encodes CDR1 SGHRS and CDR2 YFSETQ. V shed 4 bases and J shed 5 bases, with 13 bases lying between them. The CDR3 here is CASSLSGLNNEQFF. The CDR3 region has the DNA TGCGCCAGCAGCCTGTCGGGGCTAAACAATGAGCAGTTCTTC.

This clone was detected once. The chain uses TRBV18 and TRBJ2-7; 10 positions agree with TRBD1. The germline gives CDR1 KGHSH, CDR2 LQKENI. With 3 bases clipped from V and 1 base from J, the junction kept 3 bases outside the gene matches. CDR3 length: 15 amino acids. CDR3 protein: CASSPGQGFSYEQYF. CDR3 DNA sequence: TGTGCCAGCTCACCGGGACAGGGGTTTTCCTACGAGCAGTACTTC. Filled out from reference TRBV18 and TRBJ2-7, the complete variable domain reads NAGVMQNPRHLVRRRGQEARLRCSPMKGHSHVYWYRQLPEEGLKFMVYLQKENIIDESGMPKERFSAEFPKEGPSILRIQQVVRGDSAAYFCASSPGQGFSYEQYFGPGTRLTVT.

This sequence joins TRBV7-6 and TRBJ2-5; no clear D. V lost 3 bases to trimming and J lost 6 bases, with 20 bases between them. This CDR3 comprises 16 residues. Germline CDR1 reads SGHVS; CDR2 reads FNYEAQ. The CDR3 nucleotides are TGTGCCAGCAGCTTCGGAGTCGTTACGACGCTAAAGACCCAGTACTTC. It codes for CASSFGVVTTLKTQYF.

There are a few counts of this clone. V is TRBV6-1 and J is TRBJ1-5; D gene uncertain. V lost 0 bases and J lost 12, with 9 bases in between. Germline lookup yields CDR1 MNHNS and CDR2 SASEGT. The CDR3 consists of 12 residues. The CDR3 loop is CASSEALHLQHF. CDR3 DNA sequence: TGTGCCAGCAGTGAAGCTCTACATCTCCAGCATTTT.

V gene TRBV5-1 combines with J gene TRBJ1-1; 7 bases are a match to TRBD1. From germline, CDR1 is SGHRS and CDR2 YFSETQ. Trimming cost V 4 bases and J 1 base; bases outside gene matches: 13. This CDR3 is 17 amino acids long. DNA for the CDR3: TGCGCCAGCAGCCCGAGGGGGCGGAATATGGGGAACACTGAAGCTTTCTTT. Encoded protein: CASSPRGRNMGNTEAFF.

The CDR3 here is CAWSVHSGSTGTIYF. CDR3 nucleotide sequence: TGTGCCTGGAGTGTACACTCAGGCAGCACAGGCACCATATATTTT. The chain carries TRBV30 and TRBJ1-3; possibly TRBD1 for D (5 bases). CDR1 is GTSNPN and CDR2 is SVGIG in the germline V gene (reference sequence). Between the trimmed V and J ends, which lost 0 bases and 9 bases, there was a span of 18 bases. This CDR3 spans 15 amino acids.

The V and J genes are TRBV2 and TRBJ1-3; no firm D call. The CDR3 sequence is 15 residues long. CDR1 is SNHLY, CDR2 FYNNEI, per germline. The V and J ends lost 4 bases and 0 bases respectively, with 10 bases between them. The CDR3 here is CASSAQRVSGNTIYF. The CDR3 region has the DNA TGTGCCAGCAGTGCACAACGGGTCTCTGGAAACACCATATATTTT.

This clone was detected once. The junction shows a germline mismatch at one end, possibly a read error. The gene calls are TRBV7-7 and TRBJ2-5; D tentatively fits TRBD1 or TRBD2 (7 bases each). The length of the CDR3 is 16 residues. The V gene's germline CDR1 is SSHAT and CDR2 FNYEAQ (reference sequence). The CDR3 spells CASSPSGTASQETQYF. Written as DNA, the CDR3 is TGTGCTAGCAGCCCGAGCGGGACAGCCAGTCAAGAGACCCAGTACTTC.

The chain joins TRBV5-1 to TRBJ2-3; the D is unclear. Trimming removed 5 bases at V and 6 bases at J, with 16 bases between. Per the germline V gene, CDR1 is SGHRS and CDR2 is YFSETQ. This CDR3 is 14 amino acids long. CDR3 DNA sequence: TGCGCCAGCAGTATGGCGGCAGGAAGGGATACGCAGTATTTT. Translated, it gives CASSMAAGRDTQYF.

This chain uses TRBV30 with TRBJ2-2; TRBD2 is a possible D gene (7 bases). V lost 3 bases and J 6 bases, leaving 17 bases between the germline ends. Germline loops: CDR1 GTSNPN, CDR2 SVGIG (reference sequence). The CDR3 is 15 amino acids. The CDR3 loop reads CAWRGKGGASGELFF. CDR3 DNA sequence: TGTGCCTGGAGGGGCAAGGGGGGGGCCTCCGGGGAGCTGTTTTTT.

V gene TRBV7-9 combines with J gene TRBJ1-5, with D perhaps TRBD1 (6 bases). V was cut by 1 base and J by 2 bases, with 12 bases left in between. The CDR3 has 16 amino acids. Germline V gene sequence: CDR1 SEHNR, CDR2 FQNEAQ (reference sequence). The chain's CDR3 is CASSLDRGPGNQPQHF. CDR3 in DNA: TGTGCCAGCAGCTTAGACCGGGGGCCGGGCAATCAGCCCCAGCATTTT. Combining the CDR3 with reference TRBV7-9 and TRBJ1-5 gives the whole variable domain DTGVSQNPRHKITKRGQNVTFRCDPISEHNRLYWYRQTLGQGPEFLTYFQNEAQLEKSRLLSDRFSAERPKGSFSTLEIQRTEQGDSAMYLCASSLDRGPGNQPQHFGDGTRLSIL.

The CDR3 protein is CASSLTRNTEAFF. The CDR3 DNA is TGTGCCAGCAGCCTGACGAGGAACACTGAAGCTTTCTTT. V usage is TRBV7-3 and J usage is TRBJ1-1; D remains ambiguous. The CDR3 has 13 amino acids. Germline-derived CDR1 and CDR2 are SGHTA and FQGTGA. V gave up 5 bases and J gave up 1 base, with 8 bases separating them. Filled out from reference TRBV7-3 and TRBJ1-1, the complete variable domain reads GAGVSQTPSNKVTEKGKYVELRCDPISGHTALYWYRQSLGQGPEFLIYFQGTGAADDSGLPNDRFFAVRPEGSVSTLKIQRTERGDSAVYLCASSLTRNTEAFFGQGTRLTVV.

This chain connects TRBV11-3 to TRBJ1-1; D gene uncertain. V lost 4 bases and J lost 8, with 8 bases in between. Germline V gives CDR1 SGHNT, CDR2 YENEEA. The CDR3 covers 11 residues. The DNA of the CDR3 is TGTGCCAGCAGCTCTAGGATGGAAGCTTTCTTT. This encodes CASSSRMEAFF.